The 23 T cell receptor beta chains below all came from one sample that was sequenced in a study of cytomegalovirus exposure and HLA in healthy donors. PCR involved 60 Vbeta and 13 Jbeta primers. Libraries were prepared by immunoSEQ multiplex PCR; TCRdb keeps only in-frame clonotypes and omits some of them. There are some 220,000 clones in the sample; 77% occur only once, and less than 3% lies in the top ten. Sequencing used PBMCs. These TCRs come from a woman aged 55 to 70 in good health and CMV-seropositive.

The V call is TRBV7-9, the J call TRBJ2-5; TRBD2 matches 9 bases. The V gene's germline CDR1 is SEHNR and CDR2 FQNEAQ (reference sequence). After removal of 5 bases from V and 5 bases from J, the junction contained 6 bases not matched to a gene. The CDR3 spans 14 residues. CDR3 in DNA: TGTGCCAGCAGCCAGGGACTAGCATGGGAGACCCAGTACTTC. This codes for CASSQGLAWETQYF.

CDR3 DNA: TGCGCCAGCAGCTTGGGACTAGCGGGGGGTAAGCAGTATTTT. This encodes CASSLGLAGGKQYF. This chain links TRBV5-1 with TRBJ2-3; 13 positions agree with TRBD2. The V gene end was trimmed by 0 bases and the J gene end by 11 bases; junction bases not matched to a gene: 3. The CDR3 runs to 14 residues. Germline V gene sequence: CDR1 SGHRS, CDR2 YFSETQ.

The chain uses TRBV10-3 and TRBJ1-1; D gene ambiguous. The CDR3 loop spans 14 amino acids. Germline assignment: CDR1 ENHRY and CDR2 SYGVKD. The germline V and J ends were trimmed by 1 base and 4 bases, with 10 bases remaining between them. CDR3 DNA: TGTGCCATCAGTGAGTACGGGGTCAGCACTGAAGCTTTCTTT. Protein sequence: CAISEYGVSTEAFF.

V usage is TRBV2 and J usage is TRBJ2-5; D perhaps matches TRBD2 (6 bases). V dropped 7 bases and J dropped 5 bases, with 20 bases sitting between them. This CDR3 contains 15 residues. The germline V gene encodes CDR1 SNHLY and CDR2 FYNNEI. The DNA of the CDR3 is TGTGCCAGCATCGAGTTGGGGGACTGGGAGGAGACCCAGTACTTC. It yields the protein CASIELGDWEETQYF. The variable domain in full, completed from reference TRBV2 and TRBJ2-5, reads EPEVTQTPSHQVTQMGQEVILRCVPISNHLYFYWYRQILGQKVEFLVSFYNNEISEKSEIFDDQFSVERPDGSNFTLKIRSTKLEDSAMYFCASIELGDWEETQYFGPGTRLLVL.

V and J are TRBV4-1 and TRBJ1-5; D is perhaps TRBD1 (6 bases). The CDR3 is made up of 15 amino acids. V was cut by 3 bases and J by 4 bases, with 13 bases left in between. Germline assignment: CDR1 MGHRA and CDR2 YSYEKL. The CDR3 loop reads CASSHAGTLNQPQHF. CDR3 in DNA: TGCGCCAGCAGCCACGCCGGGACACTTAATCAGCCCCAGCATTTT.

This chain joins TRBV6-5 and TRBJ2-5, with 7 bases that match TRBD2. Germline loops: CDR1 MNHEY, CDR2 SVGAGI. The CDR3 is made up of 15 amino acids. With 2 bases clipped from V and 0 bases from J, the junction kept 3 bases outside the gene matches. The CDR3 DNA reads as TGTGCCAGCAGTTACGGCGGGAGTTACCAAGAGACCCAGTACTTC. Encoded protein: CASSYGGSYQETQYF.

V and J are TRBV7-3 and TRBJ2-1; D is unresolved. V lost 5 bases to trimming and J lost 5 bases, with 7 bases between them. The CDR3 length is 12 residues. Germline assignment: CDR1 SGHTA and CDR2 FQGTGA. This CDR3 reads CASSLQNNEQFF. CDR3 coding DNA: TGTGCCAGCAGCCTCCAGAACAATGAGCAGTTCTTC.

The genes are TRBV29-1 and TRBJ2-1; 11 positions agree with TRBD2. This CDR3 region has 14 residues. V dropped 8 bases and J dropped 5; count of bases not matched to a gene: 8. The V gene's germline CDR1 is SQVTM and CDR2 ANQGSEA. This chain's CDR3 is CSPRRLAGNNEQFF. DNA of the CDR3: TGCAGCCCCCGGAGACTAGCGGGAAACAATGAGCAGTTCTTC.

V is TRBV7-2 and J is TRBJ1-5; tentative D call: TRBD1 (5 bases). V shed 2 bases and J shed 8 bases, with 10 bases lying between them. Germline-derived CDR1 and CDR2 are SGHTA and FQGNSA. This CDR3 is 13 amino acids long. CDR3: CASSLNGGEPQHF. CDR3 nucleotide sequence: TGTGCCAGCAGCTTAAATGGGGGGGAGCCCCAGCATTTT.

This sequence joins TRBV5-1 and TRBJ2-7; D call uncertain. V was trimmed by 2 bases and J by 5 bases, leaving 11 bases between them. Germline-derived CDR1 and CDR2 are SGHRS and YFSETQ. The CDR3 contains 13 residues. CDR3 loop: CASSFGGEDEQYF. CDR3 sequence (DNA): TGCGCCAGCAGCTTCGGCGGAGAAGACGAGCAGTACTTC. Based on the CDR3 plus reference TRBV5-1 and TRBJ2-7, the full variable domain is KAGVTQTPRYLIKTRGQQVTLSCSPISGHRSVSWYQQTPGQGLQFLFEYFSETQRNKGNFPGRFSGRQFSNSRSEMNVSTLELGDSALYLCASSFGGEDEQYFGPGTRLTVT.

The chain links TRBV29-1 to TRBJ2-7, with TRBD1 as a possible D gene (5 bases). The V end was cut by 4 bases, the J end by 0 bases, with 19 bases between. The CDR3 spans 16 residues. Germline lookup yields CDR1 SQVTM and CDR2 ANQGSEA. The chain's CDR3 is CSVGVKLGRVSYEQYF. CDR3 coding DNA: TGCAGCGTTGGCGTCAAGTTGGGCAGGGTCTCCTACGAGCAGTACTTC.

This clone appeared a few times. V and J are TRBV18 and TRBJ1-3; TRBD1 might be the D (6 bases). V was trimmed by 0 bases and J by 2 bases, leaving 11 bases between them. This CDR3 region has 16 residues. Germline assignment: CDR1 KGHSH and CDR2 LQKENI. CDR3 DNA: TGTGCCAGCTCACCACCCGGGACAATCGCTGGAAACACCATATATTTT. Translation gives CASSPPGTIAGNTIYF.

V gene TRBV11-2 combines with J gene TRBJ2-7; D uncertain. Germline assignment: CDR1 SGHAT and CDR2 FQNNGV. Trimming removed 5 bases from V and 4 bases from J, with 12 bases in between. The CDR3 is made up of 13 amino acids. The CDR3, as DNA: TGTGCCAGCAGCCCCTCGCACAGATACGAGCAGTACTTC. As protein: CASSPSHRYEQYF. Full variable domain (outside the CDR3, taken from reference TRBV11-2 and TRBJ2-7): EAGVAQSPRYKIIEKRQSVAFWCNPISGHATLYWYQQILGQGPKLLIQFQNNGVVDDSQLPKDRFSAERLKGVDSTLKIQPAKLEDSAVYLCASSPSHRYEQYFGPGTRLTVT.

V usage is TRBV5-6 and J usage is TRBJ2-7, with a tentative D call TRBD2 (5 bases). Germline V gives CDR1 SGHDT, CDR2 YYEEEE. V lost 0 bases and J 0 bases, leaving 10 bases between the germline ends. CDR3 length equals 15 residues. The CDR3 loop reads CASSLVPGSSYEQYF. The CDR3 region has the DNA TGTGCCAGCAGCTTGGTACCGGGGAGCTCCTACGAGCAGTACTTC.

The CDR3 DNA reads as TGCGCCAGCAGCTTGTCGGCAGGGCCTGGGGCCAACGTCCTGACTTTC. Its translation is CASSLSAGPGANVLTF. The chain combines TRBV5-1 with TRBJ2-6, with D perhaps TRBD1 (5 bases). Deletions cut 1 base from V and 2 bases from J, with 10 bases between. This CDR3 has 16 residues. Per the germline V gene, CDR1 is SGHRS and CDR2 is YFSETQ.

The chain links TRBV30 to TRBJ1-6; TRBD1 aligns across 8 bases. Germline trimming cut 0 bases from V and 8 bases from J; bases unmatched to any gene: 6. Germline V CDR1 and CDR2: GTSNPN, SVGIG (reference sequence). This CDR3 comprises 15 residues. CDR3 loop: CAWSVLDRDYSPLHF. In DNA, the CDR3 is TGTGCCTGGAGTGTACTGGACAGGGATTATTCACCCCTCCACTTT.

The chain has TRBV9 and TRBJ2-1, with 7 nucleotides matching TRBD2. J gave up 7 bases and V 0 bases, and 10 bases lay outside the gene matches. Germline V lookup: CDR1 SGDLS, CDR2 YYNGEE. The CDR3 spans 16 residues. This chain's CDR3 is CASSVGVWRESNEQFF. The CDR3 DNA is TGTGCCAGCAGCGTAGGGGTTTGGCGGGAGAGTAATGAGCAGTTCTTC.

The CDR3 here is CASSPDSVNEKLFF. As DNA, the CDR3 is TGCGCCAGCAGCCCGGACAGCGTTAATGAAAAACTGTTTTTT. The chain is built from TRBV5-1 and TRBJ1-4; D possibly corresponds to TRBD1 (6 bases). Germline-derived CDR1 and CDR2 are SGHRS and YFSETQ. The CDR3 extends over 14 amino acids. Trimming pared 4 bases from V and 4 bases from J, leaving 11 bases between.

This clone was detected a few times. This rearrangement joins TRBV28 to TRBJ1-1; D is uncertain. The CDR3 loop spans 13 amino acids. Germline lookup yields CDR1 MDHEN and CDR2 SYDVKM. Trimming removed 3 bases at V and 4 bases at J, with 9 bases between. CDR3 DNA sequence: TGTGCCAGCAGTTTGCGGGCGGCCACTGAAGCTTTCTTT. It specifies CASSLRAATEAFF.

The V gene is TRBV19, the J gene TRBJ2-1; TRBD2 agrees at 14 bases. Germline V lookup: CDR1 LNHDA, CDR2 SQIVND (reference sequence). CDR3 length: 18 amino acids. V was pared by 7 bases and J by 0 bases, with 8 bases of the junction left unmatched. DNA of the CDR3: TGTGCCAGTACCCCGACTAGCGGGGGGGCCAGCTCCTACAATGAGCAGTTCTTC. It is translated as CASTPTSGGASSYNEQFF.

This chain connects TRBV6-6 to TRBJ1-1; D might be TRBD1 (6 bases). This CDR3 spans 14 amino acids. The germline gives CDR1 MNHNY, CDR2 SVGAGI (reference sequence). Trimming left V 7 bases short and J 0 bases short, with 12 bases between. The CDR3 sequence is CASIKQGMNTEAFF. The CDR3 nucleotides read TGTGCCAGCATAAAACAGGGAATGAACACTGAAGCTTTCTTT.

The chain links TRBV11-2 to TRBJ1-1, with TRBD1 matching over 9 bases. The CDR3 spans 15 residues. CDR1 and CDR2 from the germline V gene are SGHAT and FQNNGV. Losses at the gene ends were 5 bases for V and 4 bases for J; bases not matched to a gene: 8. CDR3 in amino acids: CASSPKDRGSTEAFF. The CDR3, as DNA: TGTGCCAGCAGCCCAAAAGACAGGGGGAGCACTGAAGCTTTCTTT.

The chain employs TRBV19 and TRBJ2-7; tentatively, D is TRBD2 (5 bases). V lost 8 bases to trimming and J lost 5 bases, with 19 bases between them. This CDR3 is 14 amino acids long. Per germline, CDR1 LNHDA and CDR2 SQIVND (reference sequence). This chain's CDR3 is CASSRGHTPNEQYF. DNA for the CDR3: TGTGCCAGTTCTCGAGGGCACACCCCCAACGAGCAGTACTTC.